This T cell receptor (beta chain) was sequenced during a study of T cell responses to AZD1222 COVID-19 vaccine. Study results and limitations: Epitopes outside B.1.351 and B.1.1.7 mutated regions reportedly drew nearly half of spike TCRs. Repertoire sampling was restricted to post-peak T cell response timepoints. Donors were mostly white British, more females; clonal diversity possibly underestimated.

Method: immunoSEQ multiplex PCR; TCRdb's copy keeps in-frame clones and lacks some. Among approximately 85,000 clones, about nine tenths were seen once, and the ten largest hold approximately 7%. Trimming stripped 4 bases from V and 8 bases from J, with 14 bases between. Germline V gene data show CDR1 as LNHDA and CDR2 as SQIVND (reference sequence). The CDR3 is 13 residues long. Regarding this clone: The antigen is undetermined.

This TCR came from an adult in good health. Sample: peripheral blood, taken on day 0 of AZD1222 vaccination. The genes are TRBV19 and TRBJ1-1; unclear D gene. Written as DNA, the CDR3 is TGTGCCAGTAGTACATTCCGGCTGTCGGAAGCTTTCTTT. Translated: CASSTFRLSEAFF.